Listed below are T cell receptor beta chains from one sample, sequenced in a study of T cell changes during pregnancy in multiple sclerosis. Sequencing used immunoSEQ multiplex PCR; TCRdb keeps in-frame clones, though not all of them. The profile shows tens of thousands of clones, approximately 92% of them singletons. Specimen: CD4+ T cells from peripheral blood mononuclear cells, collected in the third trimester of pregnancy. These receptors all stem from a female donor with multiple sclerosis, enrolled in a pregnancy study. Each CDR3 is given with its conserved first and last residue. D genes are given only for firm matches. The size entry is marked missing in some rows and otherwise reads once, few, many or a size class.

TRBJ2-3 TRBD2 TRBV7-2 . CASSLDPAGGGADTQYF TGTGCCAGCAGCTTAGATCCGGCGGGAGGGGGGGCAGATACGCAGTATTTT
TRBJ1-4 . TRBV27 . CASKYSSTNEKLFF TGTGCCAGCAAGTACAGTTCAACTAATGAAAAACTGTTTTTT
TRBJ1-5 . TRBV19 . CASTVSWQGSQPQHF TGTGCCAGTACGGTTTCCTGGCAGGGCAGCCAGCCCCAGCATTTT
TRBJ2-5 . TRBV7-6 once CASSPTGYGETQYF TGTGCCAGCAGCCCAACAGGGTATGGAGAGACCCAGTACTTC
TRBJ2-5 TRBD2 TRBV7-8 . CASRRGLAGVARRSQETQYF TGTGCCAGCAGACGTGGACTAGCGGGAGTAGCTCGGAGATCCCAAGAGACCCAGTACTTC
TRBJ2-7 TRBD1 TRBV6-1 once CASTFRDRTYEQYF TGTGCCAGCACTTTCCGGGACAGAACCTACGAGCAGTACTTC
TRBJ2-1 . TRBV5-4 . CASRRLDGSYNEQFF TGTGCCAGCAGGAGATTAGACGGGTCCTACAATGAGCAGTTCTTC
TRBJ2-7 TRBD2 TRBV4-3 . CASSHQPPGLATYEQYF TGCGCCAGCAGCCATCAACCCCCGGGACTAGCGACCTACGAGCAGTACTTC
TRBJ2-4 . TRBV5-4 . CASSLDGGGLNIQYF TGTGCCAGCAGCTTGGATGGTGGAGGGCTGAACATTCAGTACTTC
TRBJ2-1 TRBD1 TRBV10-3 . CAIKGAADNEQFF TGTGCCATCAAGGGGGCAGCGGACAATGAGCAGTTCTTC
TRBJ1-2 . TRBV7-9 . CASSRDMDGYTF TGTGCCAGCAGCCGGGACATGGACGGCTACACCTTC
TRBJ2-2 TRBD2 TRBV9 . CASSVADLAVNTGELFF TGTGCCAGCAGCGTAGCTGACCTAGCGGTGAACACCGGGGAGCTGTTTTTT
TRBJ1-4 . TRBV19 . CASSIFLTNEKLFF TGTGCCAGTAGTATATTCCTCACAAATGAAAAACTGTTTTTT
TRBJ1-2 TRBD1 TRBV4-3 . CASSQVGGTGLAGYTF TGCGCCAGCAGCCAAGTAGGCGGGACAGGGCTCGCGGGCTACACCTTC
TRBJ1-4 . TRBV10-3 . CAISDLPEKLFF TGTGCCATCAGTGATCTTCCGGAAAAACTGTTTTTT
TRBJ2-7 TRBD2 TRBV2 . CASSDRTSGSYEQYF TGTGCCAGCAGTGACCGGACTAGCGGGAGTTACGAGCAGTACTTC
TRBJ1-5 TRBD1 TRBV18 . CASSRTTGTDQPQHF TGTGCCAGCTCACGAACGACAGGGACGGATCAGCCCCAGCATTTT
TRBJ2-1 . TRBV19 . CASSTGYSYNEQFF TGTGCCAGTAGTACGGGGTACTCCTACAATGAGCAGTTCTTC
TRBJ2-3 TRBD2 TRBV5-1 . CASAGGVPPDTQYF TGCGCCAGCGCCGGGGGGGTCCCCCCAGATACGCAGTATTTT
TRBJ2-5 . TRBV5-4 . CASSSDPRGLKTQYF TGTGCCAGCAGCTCAGACCCCCGGGGGTTGAAGACCCAGTACTTC
TRBJ1-6 TRBD1 TRBV30 . CAWGTGLNSPLHF TGTGCCTGGGGGACAGGGTTAAATTCACCCCTCCACTTT
TRBJ1-5 . TRBV6-6 medium-sized CASSPQLTVPNQPQHF TGTGCCAGCAGTCCCCAGTTGACAGTTCCTAATCAGCCCCAGCATTTT
TRBJ1-4 TRBD1 TRBV6-1 once CASSGGTGVLEKLFF TGTGCCAGCAGTGGTGGGACAGGGGTCTTGGAAAAACTGTTTTTT
TRBJ2-7 . TRBV7-8 . CASSSGGGSREQYF TGTGCCAGCAGCTCTGGTGGGGGGTCGCGCGAGCAGTACTTC
TRBJ2-4 . TRBV15 once CATSRDAGPGLIAKNIQYF TGTGCCACCAGCAGAGATGCAGGGCCGGGACTTATAGCCAAAAACATTCAGTACTTC
TRBJ2-1 . TRBV15 . CATSPQDISYNEQFF TGTGCCACCAGCCCTCAGGATATCTCCTACAATGAGCAGTTCTTC